The 27 T cell receptor beta chains below come from one sample, sequenced in a study of T cells in tuberculosis. Data came from immunoSEQ multiplex PCR; TCRdb stores just in-frame clones and leaves some out. The table includes about 33,000 clones, 85% to 95% detected once. The source material was PBMCs. All receptors derive from a donor aged 10-29 years with latent tuberculosis or without tuberculosis infection. Some clones in this sample may be carry-over from other donors' samples.

CDR3 loop: CASSLGLSTDTQYF. CDR3 coding DNA: TGTGCCAGCAGCTTAGGGCTTAGTACAGATACGCAGTATTTT. V usage is TRBV13 and J usage is TRBJ2-3; D unclear. The CDR3 contains 14 residues. Trimming cost V 0 bases and J 3 bases, with 7 bases left between them. From germline, CDR1 is PRHDT and CDR2 FYEKMQ (reference sequence).

V is TRBV18 and J is TRBJ1-3; the D gene is possibly TRBD1 (5 bases). Germline V lookup: CDR1 KGHSH, CDR2 LQKENI. This CDR3 contains 13 residues. Deletions cut 3 bases from V and 4 bases from J, with 7 bases between. This CDR3 is CASSPGPGNTIYF. The CDR3 DNA reads as TGTGCCAGCTCACCGGGGCCGGGAAACACCATATATTTT.

The CDR3 DNA reads TGTGCCAGCAGCTTCGTACTAAGGCAGCAAGAGACCCAGTACTTC. Translating it yields CASSFVLRQQETQYF. J is TRBJ2-5 and V is TRBV7-6, with unresolved D. The CDR3 runs 15 residues. CDR1 is SGHVS, CDR2 FNYEAQ, per germline. The ends were cut back, 3 bases at V and 2 bases at J, with 13 bases in the middle.

The chain carries TRBV30 and TRBJ1-1; possibly TRBD1 for D (5 bases). CDR1 is GTSNPN, CDR2 SVGIG, per germline (reference sequence). The CDR3 is 12 amino acids. V lost 5 bases to trimming and J lost 1 base, with 8 bases between them. The chain's CDR3 is CAWGAPNTEAFF. The CDR3, as DNA: TGTGCCTGGGGGGCTCCGAACACTGAAGCTTTCTTT. The whole variable domain, filled in from reference TRBV30 and TRBJ1-1, reads SQTIHQWPATLVQPVGSPLSLECTVEGTSNPNLYWYRQAAGRGLQLLFYSVGIGQISSEVPQNLSASRPQDRQFILSSKKLLLSDSGFYLCAWGAPNTEAFFGQGTRLTVV.

CDR3 DNA sequence: TGTGCCACCAGCCCGCCTTTAACTAGCGCCGGGGAGCTGTTTTTT. It yields the protein CATSPPLTSAGELFF. The chain combines TRBV15 with TRBJ2-2; 7 nucleotides agree with TRBD2. CDR3 length equals 15 residues. CDR1 LNHNV and CDR2 YYDKDF come from the germline V gene (reference sequence). Trimming took 5 bases from V and 6 from J; bases not matched to a gene: 9.

The chain has TRBV6-1 and TRBJ1-2; the D is unclear. This CDR3 region has 13 residues. Trimming pared 1 base from V and 8 bases from J, leaving 11 bases between. Germline V gene lookup returns CDR1 MNHNS and CDR2 SASEGT. The CDR3 here is CASSEDSSRGYTF. The CDR3 coding sequence is TGTGCCAGCAGTGAAGATAGCAGCCGAGGCTACACCTTC.

The chain uses TRBV5-1 and TRBJ2-1; a possible D gene is TRBD1 (6 bases). Deletions cut 2 bases from V and 5 bases from J, with 11 bases between. This CDR3 region has 14 residues. Germline-derived CDR1 and CDR2 are SGHRS and YFSETQ. CDR3 DNA: TGCGCCAGCAGCTTCACAGGGTCCCACAATGAGCAGTTCTTC. This codes for CASSFTGSHNEQFF. The full variable domain, with the rest looked up from reference TRBV5-1 and TRBJ2-1, is KAGVTQTPRYLIKTRGQQVTLSCSPISGHRSVSWYQQTPGQGLQFLFEYFSETQRNKGNFPGRFSGRQFSNSRSEMNVSTLELGDSALYLCASSFTGSHNEQFFGPGTRLTVL.

The J gene is TRBJ2-1, the V gene TRBV14; D may be TRBD1 (7 bases). The CDR3 totals 15 residues. Trimming stripped 5 bases from V and 9 bases from J, with 20 bases between. Germline V gene lookup returns CDR1 SGHDN and CDR2 FVKESK. The CDR3 reads CASSSEEGPGGEQFF. The DNA of the CDR3 is TGTGCCAGCAGCTCGGAGGAGGGCCCAGGGGGTGAGCAGTTCTTC.

The chain uses TRBV5-1 and TRBJ2-1, with TRBD2 matching over 8 bases. Germline CDR1 is SGHRS and CDR2 is YFSETQ. This CDR3 is built from 15 residues. J gave up 0 bases and V 5 bases, and 4 bases lay outside the gene matches. CDR3 in amino acids: CASRSGTSSYNEQFF. The DNA of the CDR3 is TGCGCCAGCAGATCCGGGACTAGCTCCTACAATGAGCAGTTCTTC.

This chain links TRBV4-1 with TRBJ2-3; 8 nucleotides agree with TRBD1. In germline, CDR1 is MGHRA, CDR2 YSYEKL. The CDR3 consists of 17 residues. Trimming at V came to 4 bases and at J to 1 base, leaving 10 bases not matched to a gene. The CDR3 here is CASSLTPGGAGTDTQYF. For the CDR3, the DNA is TGCGCCAGCAGCCTTACTCCAGGGGGCGCCGGCACAGATACGCAGTATTTT.

V gene TRBV19 combines with J gene TRBJ1-4; TRBD1 might be the D (5 bases). The CDR3 runs 12 residues. From germline, CDR1 is LNHDA and CDR2 SQIVND (reference sequence). The V end lost 5 bases, the J end lost 8 bases, and 9 bases lay between the germline ends. The CDR3 region has the DNA TGTGCCAGTAGTTATTCAGGGGAAAAACTGTTTTTT. Protein product: CASSYSGEKLFF.

This clone appeared once. The rearrangement uses TRBV4-1 and TRBJ1-2; unclear D gene. The V end was cut by 8 bases, the J end by 0 bases, with 10 bases between. The CDR3 sequence is 13 residues long. Looked up from germline, CDR1 is MGHRA and CDR2 is YSYEKL. Here the CDR3 reads CASSSGTNYGYTF. DNA of the CDR3: TGCGCCAGCTCCTCGGGTACTAACTATGGCTACACCTTC.

The chain uses TRBV6-6 and TRBJ2-7, with D possibly being TRBD1 (5 bases). This CDR3 region has 13 residues. The germline V and J ends were trimmed by 4 bases and 3 bases, with 10 bases remaining between them. Germline assignment: CDR1 MNHNY and CDR2 SVGAGI (reference sequence). DNA for the CDR3: TGTGCCAGCAGTTCAGGGTTGGGCTACGAGCAGTACTTC. It encodes CASSSGLGYEQYF.

The chain employs TRBV6-5 and TRBJ2-7; perhaps TRBD2 as D (5 bases). The CDR3 contains 13 residues. CDR1 is MNHEY, CDR2 SVGAGI, per germline. V gave up 6 bases and J gave up 0 bases, with 9 bases separating them. DNA of the CDR3: TGTGCCAGCAGGGACTTCTACTCCTACGAGCAGTACTTC. The encoded protein is CASRDFYSYEQYF.

The V call is TRBV30, the J call TRBJ2-3; TRBD2 matches at 8 bases. The trim removed 1 base at V and 3 bases at J, leaving 6 bases unmatched. The CDR3 has 15 amino acids. Germline V lookup: CDR1 GTSNPN, CDR2 SVGIG (reference sequence). As DNA, the CDR3 is TGTGCCTGGAGTGCAACGGGACTAGAAACAGATACGCAGTATTTT. It codes for CAWSATGLETDTQYF.

The gene calls are TRBV19 and TRBJ1-1; the D gene is possibly TRBD1 (5 bases). Germline V gives CDR1 LNHDA, CDR2 SQIVND (reference sequence). The V and J ends lost 5 bases and 4 bases respectively, with 17 bases between them. This CDR3 has 15 amino acids. DNA for the CDR3: TGTGCCAGTAGTGCAGAGGGACTATTCCCCACTGAAGCTTTCTTT. Protein: CASSAEGLFPTEAFF. Full variable domain (rest looked up from reference TRBV19 and TRBJ1-1): DGGITQSPKYLFRKEGQNVTLSCEQNLNHDAMYWYRQDPGQGLRLIYYSQIVNDFQKGDIAEGYSVSREKKESFPLTVTSAQKNPTAFYLCASSAEGLFPTEAFFGQGTRLTVV.

J is TRBJ1-2 and V is TRBV27, with TRBD1 as a possible D gene (5 bases). Trimming took off 6 bases at V and 4 bases at J, with 18 bases between the two ends. The CDR3 runs 15 residues. Germline-derived CDR1 and CDR2 are MNHEY and SMNVEV (reference sequence). The CDR3 sequence: CASRLFLNGGYGYTF. The DNA of the CDR3 is TGTGCCAGCAGGTTGTTCCTTAACGGGGGCTATGGCTACACCTTC.

This clone was found once. V gene TRBV5-1 combines with J gene TRBJ1-2; TRBD1 matches 8 bases. The germline V gene has CDR1 SGHRS and CDR2 YFSETQ. V gave up 5 bases and J gave up 4 bases; unmatched junction bases: 7. CDR3 length: 14 amino acids. CDR3 sequence (DNA): TGCGCCAGCAGTTCCGGACAGGGCACCTATGGCTACACCTTC. It yields the protein CASSSGQGTYGYTF.

The chain combines TRBV5-1 with TRBJ1-1, with 12 bases identical to TRBD1. V shed 0 bases, J shed 7 bases, and the junction held 7 bases outside the gene matches. CDR1 and CDR2 (germline): SGHRS, YFSETQ. This CDR3 has 16 residues. CDR3 sequence reads: CASSLVGQGALDEAFF. As DNA, the CDR3 is TGCGCCAGCAGCTTGGTGGGACAGGGGGCTTTGGATGAAGCTTTCTTT.

V usage is TRBV6-1 and J usage is TRBJ2-2, with TRBD2 matching over 10 bases. This CDR3 is built from 16 residues. Germline assignment: CDR1 MNHNS and CDR2 SASEGT. V lost 2 bases and J lost 1; bases outside the gene matches: 1. The CDR3 DNA sequence: TGTGCCAGCAGTGAACCTAGCGGGGGGAACACCGGGGAGCTGTTTTTT. Its translation: CASSEPSGGNTGELFF.

This rearrangement joins TRBV4-2 to TRBJ2-7, with TRBD2 matching 8 bases. J lost 3 bases, V lost 0 bases, and 7 bases had no gene match. The germline CDR1 and CDR2 sequences are LGHNA and YNFKEQ. The CDR3 is 16 amino acids. This CDR3 is CASSQDAASGLYEQYF. The CDR3 DNA follows: TGTGCCAGCAGCCAAGATGCGGCTAGCGGGCTCTACGAGCAGTACTTC.

V gene TRBV4-2 combines with J gene TRBJ2-7; 7 bases fit TRBD2. CDR3 length equals 16 residues. Germline lookup yields CDR1 LGHNA and CDR2 YNFKEQ. V gave up 0 bases and J gave up 5 bases; unmatched junction bases: 10. The CDR3 loop reads CASSQDQGLSADEQYF. In DNA form, the CDR3 reads TGTGCCAGCAGCCAAGATCAGGGACTATCCGCCGACGAGCAGTACTTC.

This sequence joins TRBV6-5 and TRBJ2-3; TRBD1 matches at 8 bases. There are 15 residues in the CDR3. The germline V gene has CDR1 MNHEY and CDR2 SVGAGI. With 6 bases clipped from V and 3 bases from J, the junction kept 8 bases outside the gene matches. For the CDR3, the DNA is TGTGCCAGCAGCCTACAGGGGGAGCGAACAGATACGCAGTATTTT. Amino acid sequence: CASSLQGERTDTQYF.

The V and J genes are TRBV30 and TRBJ2-5; 7 bases map to TRBD1. V gave up 0 bases and J gave up 6 bases; unmatched junction bases: 4. Germline CDR1 reads GTSNPN; CDR2 reads SVGIG (reference sequence). This CDR3 region has 13 residues. The CDR3 region has the DNA TGTGCCTGGAGTGTACAGGGGAGCAAGACCCAGTACTTC. Protein sequence: CAWSVQGSKTQYF.

The J gene is TRBJ2-5, the V gene TRBV2, with 9 bases identical to TRBD1. The germline gives CDR1 SNHLY, CDR2 FYNNEI. The V segment lost 8 bases and the J segment 4 bases; nucleotides outside the gene matches: 8. The CDR3 is 14 amino acids. In nucleotides, the CDR3 is TGTGCCAGCCCGCGGGACAGGGAGTCAGAGACCCAGTACTTC. Its translation: CASPRDRESETQYF.

The chain recombines TRBV11-1 with TRBJ2-5; 7 bases map to TRBD1. The length of the CDR3 is 15 residues. Germline trimming cut 2 bases from V and 4 bases from J; bases unmatched to any gene: 7. Germline V CDR1 and CDR2: SGHAT, FQDESV (reference sequence). The DNA of the CDR3 is TGTGCCAGCAGCTTAAGACAGGGCAGCGGAGAGACCCAGTACTTC. Protein: CASSLRQGSGETQYF.

The chain links TRBV6-4 to TRBJ1-2, with D maybe TRBD1 (5 bases). Germline assignment: CDR1 MRHNA and CDR2 SNTAGT. With 2 bases removed from V and 8 bases from J, the gap between germline ends came to 12 bases. This CDR3 is built from 13 residues. Here the CDR3 reads CASSDGAGKGYTF. The CDR3 DNA reads as TGTGCCAGCAGTGACGGGGCAGGGAAAGGCTACACCTTC.